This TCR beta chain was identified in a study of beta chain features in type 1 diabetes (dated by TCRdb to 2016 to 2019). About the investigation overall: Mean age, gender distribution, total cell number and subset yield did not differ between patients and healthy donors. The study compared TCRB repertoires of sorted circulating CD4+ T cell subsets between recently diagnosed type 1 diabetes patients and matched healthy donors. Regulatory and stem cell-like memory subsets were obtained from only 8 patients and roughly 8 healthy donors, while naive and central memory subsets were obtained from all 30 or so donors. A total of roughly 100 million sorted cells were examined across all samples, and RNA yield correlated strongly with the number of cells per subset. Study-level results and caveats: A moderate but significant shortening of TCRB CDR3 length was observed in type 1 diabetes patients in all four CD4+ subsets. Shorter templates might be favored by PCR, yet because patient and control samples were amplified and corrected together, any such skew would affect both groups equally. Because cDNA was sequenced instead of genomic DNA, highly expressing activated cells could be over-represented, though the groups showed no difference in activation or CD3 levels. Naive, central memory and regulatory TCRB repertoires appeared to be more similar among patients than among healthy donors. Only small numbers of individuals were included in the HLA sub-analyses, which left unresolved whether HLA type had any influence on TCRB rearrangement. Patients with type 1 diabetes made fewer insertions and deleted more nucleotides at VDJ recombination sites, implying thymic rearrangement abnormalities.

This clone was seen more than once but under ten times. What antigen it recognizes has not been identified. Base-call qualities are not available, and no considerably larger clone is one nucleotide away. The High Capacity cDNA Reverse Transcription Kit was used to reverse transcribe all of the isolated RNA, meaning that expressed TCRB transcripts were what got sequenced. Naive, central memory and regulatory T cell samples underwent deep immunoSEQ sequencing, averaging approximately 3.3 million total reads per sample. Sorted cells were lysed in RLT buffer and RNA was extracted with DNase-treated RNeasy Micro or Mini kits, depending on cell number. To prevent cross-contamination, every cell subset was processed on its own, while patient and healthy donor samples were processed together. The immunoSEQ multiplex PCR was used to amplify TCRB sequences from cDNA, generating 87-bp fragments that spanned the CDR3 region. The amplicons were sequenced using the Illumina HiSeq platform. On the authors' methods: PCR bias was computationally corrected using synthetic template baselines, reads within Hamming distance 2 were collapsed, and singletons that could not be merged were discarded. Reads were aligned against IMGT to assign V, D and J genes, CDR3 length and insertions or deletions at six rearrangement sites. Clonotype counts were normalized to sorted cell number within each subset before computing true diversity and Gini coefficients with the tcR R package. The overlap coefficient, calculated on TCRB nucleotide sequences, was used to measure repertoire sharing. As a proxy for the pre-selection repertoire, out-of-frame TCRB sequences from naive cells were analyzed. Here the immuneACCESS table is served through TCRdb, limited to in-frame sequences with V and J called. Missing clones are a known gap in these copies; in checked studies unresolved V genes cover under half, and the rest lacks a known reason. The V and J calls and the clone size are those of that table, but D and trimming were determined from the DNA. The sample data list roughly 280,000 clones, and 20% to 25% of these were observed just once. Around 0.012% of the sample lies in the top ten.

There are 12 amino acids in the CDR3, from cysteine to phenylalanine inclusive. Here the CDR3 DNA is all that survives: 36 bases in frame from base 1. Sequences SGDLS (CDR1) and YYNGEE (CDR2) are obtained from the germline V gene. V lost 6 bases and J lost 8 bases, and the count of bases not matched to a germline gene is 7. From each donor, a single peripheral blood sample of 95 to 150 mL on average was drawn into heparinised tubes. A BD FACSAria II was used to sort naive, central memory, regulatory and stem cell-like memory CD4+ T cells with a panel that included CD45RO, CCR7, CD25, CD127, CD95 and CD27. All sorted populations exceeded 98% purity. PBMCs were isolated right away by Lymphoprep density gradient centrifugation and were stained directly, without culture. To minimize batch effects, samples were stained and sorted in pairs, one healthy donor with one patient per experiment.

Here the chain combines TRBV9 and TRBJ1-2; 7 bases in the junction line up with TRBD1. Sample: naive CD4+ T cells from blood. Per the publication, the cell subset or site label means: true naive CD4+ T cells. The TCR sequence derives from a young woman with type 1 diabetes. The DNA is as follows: TGTGCCAGCACCCATACAGGGGACGGCTACACCTTC. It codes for CASTHTGDGYTF.